The next 25 T cell receptor beta chains were all read from a single sample in a study of Graves' ophthalmopathy and Graves' hyperthyroidism. Amplification from RNA transcripts yielded the TCR beta CDR3 regions. HTBI-primed RT-PCR formed the first round, and a multiplex PCR formed the second. TCRdb redid the calling of the multiplex PCR reads with MiXCR, one entry per CDR3 protein. This table holds over 150,000 distinct CDR3 sequences, about 40% found once. Sequenced sample: peripheral blood. These receptors were taken from a woman in her forties with Graves' ophthalmopathy.

This clonotype was observed at least ten times. The chain is built from TRBV5-1 and TRBJ2-3, with D unresolved. The CDR3 spans 14 residues. With 0 bases removed from V and 8 bases from J, the gap between germline ends came to 13 bases. Germline V gene lookup returns CDR1 SGHRS and CDR2 YFSETQ. CDR3 region: CASSLGQEAGTQYF. CDR3 sequence (DNA): TGCGCCAGCAGCTTGGGTCAAGAGGCAGGTACGCAGTATTTT.

The rearrangement joins TRBV28 to TRBJ1-6, with 10 bases that match TRBD1. This CDR3 has 14 residues. Trimming cost V 4 bases and J 13 bases; bases outside gene matches: 7. Per germline, CDR1 MDHEN and CDR2 SYDVKM. For the CDR3, the DNA is TGTGCCAGCAGTTGGGACAGGGGAATCGGGCCCCTCCACTTT. Its translation: CASSWDRGIGPLHF.

This clonotype came up many times. The chain has TRBV6-5 and TRBJ1-1; D unresolved. This CDR3 is built from 13 residues. The ends were cut back, 6 bases at V and 0 bases at J, with 8 bases in the middle. The germline CDR1 and CDR2 sequences are MNHEY and SVGAGI. CDR3 residues: CASSKTLNTEAFF. CDR3 coding DNA: TGTGCCAGCAGCAAGACTCTGAACACTGAAGCTTTCTTT.

In this sample, this clonotype turned up many times. The chain links TRBV5-1 to TRBJ2-7, with 10 bases aligning to TRBD2. Germline V CDR1 and CDR2: SGHRS, YFSETQ. This CDR3 has 15 amino acids. Trimming at V came to 4 bases and at J to 4 bases, leaving 8 bases not matched to a gene. The DNA for the CDR3 is TGCGCCAGCAGCCTCGTCCCGGGACTAGCGTACGAGCAGTACTTC. Its protein product is CASSLVPGLAYEQYF.

This clonotype was recorded many times. The gene calls are TRBV6-5 and TRBJ2-7, with D possibly matching TRBD1 (5 bases). Trimming pared 3 bases from V and 3 bases from J, leaving 12 bases between. CDR3 length equals 14 residues. CDR1 and CDR2 from the germline V gene are MNHEY and SVGAGI. CDR3 sequence: CASSYSTEDYEQYF. CDR3 sequence (DNA): TGTGCCAGCAGTTATTCGACAGAAGACTACGAGCAGTACTTC.

V usage is TRBV28 and J usage is TRBJ1-2; TRBD1 is a possible D gene (6 bases). V lost 2 bases and J 0 bases, leaving 13 bases between the germline ends. CDR3 length equals 16 residues. Germline-derived CDR1 and CDR2 are MDHEN and SYDVKM. DNA of the CDR3: TGTGCCAGCAGTTTAGGGGGACACGGATCTAACTATGGCTACACCTTC. Amino acids: CASSLGGHGSNYGYTF.

The table lists this clonotype with many counts. This chain connects TRBV4-3 to TRBJ1-3; the D is unclear. Germline assignment: CDR1 LGHNA and CDR2 YSLEER. The V end was cut by 0 bases, the J end by 9 bases, with 12 bases between. This CDR3 spans 14 amino acids. CDR3 residues: CASSQDLRPSTIYF. The CDR3, as DNA: TGCGCCAGCAGCCAAGATCTAAGGCCTTCCACCATATATTTT.

This chain uses TRBV30 with TRBJ1-6; 9 nucleotides match TRBD1. Looked up from germline, CDR1 is GTSNPN and CDR2 is SVGIG (reference sequence). The ends lost 3 bases at V and 2 bases at J; junction bases unmatched: 8. CDR3 length: 17 amino acids. In DNA form, the CDR3 reads TGTGCCTGGAGAAGGGGGACAGGGAGGGCCTATAATTCACCCCTCCACTTT. It yields the protein CAWRRGTGRAYNSPLHF.

This rearrangement joins TRBV29-1 to TRBJ2-7, with 11 bases that match TRBD1. With V trimmed by 1 base and J by 4 bases, 6 bases remained unmatched. CDR1 and CDR2 (germline): SQVTM, ANQGSEA. CDR3 length: 15 amino acids. The CDR3 spells CSVEAAGQGGYEQYF. CDR3 coding DNA: TGCAGCGTTGAAGCGGCGGGACAGGGGGGATACGAGCAGTACTTC.

This rearrangement joins TRBV11-2 to TRBJ2-2; TRBD2 agrees at 7 bases. The CDR3 is 13 residues long. After removal of 5 bases from V and 9 bases from J, the junction contained 6 bases not matched to a gene. Germline V gene lookup returns CDR1 SGHAT and CDR2 FQNNGV. As DNA, the CDR3 is TGTGCCAGCAGCCGGGAACTAGCGCGGGAGCTGTTTTTT. Protein: CASSRELARELFF.

This clonotype came up many times. This rearrangement joins TRBV4-1 to TRBJ2-7; D not certain. V lost 3 bases to trimming and J lost 0 bases, with 9 bases between them. CDR3 length: 14 residues. Germline lookup yields CDR1 MGHRA and CDR2 YSYEKL. The CDR3 nucleotides read TGCGCCAGCAGCCATACTCCCTCCTCCTACGAGCAGTACTTC. Its translation is CASSHTPSSYEQYF.

The chain has TRBV6-2 or TRBV6-3 and TRBJ2-5; 7 bases map to TRBD1. CDR1 and CDR2 (germline): MNHEY, SVGEGT. The CDR3 length is 18 residues. The V and J ends lost 5 bases and 2 bases, in that order; junction bases with no gene match: 17. In nucleotides, the CDR3 is TGTGCCAGCAGTCGAACGCCTCCCGGGACAGCTACTCAAGAGACCCAGTACTTC. Translating gives CASSRTPPGTATQETQYF.

This clonotype was counted many times. Germline is not matched at one junction end, which may reflect a read error. The V gene is TRBV28, the J gene TRBJ2-4; D not resolved. The CDR3 totals 15 residues. Germline V gene sequence: CDR1 MDHEN, CDR2 SYDVKM. The CDR3 nucleotides are TGTGCCAGCAGTTTTCAAAACCCAGCCAAAAATATTCAGTACTTC. Translated, it gives CASSFQNPAKNIQYF.

The V call is TRBV5-1, the J call TRBJ2-7; 9 bases are a match to TRBD2. CDR1 SGHRS and CDR2 YFSETQ come from the germline V gene. V dropped 0 bases and J dropped 4; count of bases not matched to a gene: 2. The CDR3 sequence is 14 residues long. For the CDR3, the DNA is TGCGCCAGCAGCTTGGGACTAGCGGAATACGAGCAGTACTTC. Translation gives CASSLGLAEYEQYF.

The CDR3 loop is CASSLSGLIYEQYF. The DNA of the CDR3 is TGTGCCAGCAGTTTATCAGGCTTAATCTACGAGCAGTACTTC. The chain combines TRBV12-3 or TRBV12-4 with TRBJ2-7, with D unresolved. V lost 2 bases, J lost 3 bases, and 11 bases lay in between. The CDR3 runs 14 residues.

This clonotype was counted many times. The rearrangement links TRBV5-6 to TRBJ2-5; 9 positions agree with TRBD2. Trimming removed 2 bases from V and 5 bases from J; junction bases left unmatched: 4. This CDR3 is 14 amino acids long. Germline CDR1 reads SGHDT; CDR2 reads YYEEEE. The CDR3 DNA follows: TGTGCCAGCAGCTTTAGCGGGAGTGGGGAGACCCAGTACTTC. Amino acid sequence: CASSFSGSGETQYF.

This clonotype was counted ten times or more. This chain connects TRBV11-2 to TRBJ1-1; TRBD1 is a possible D gene (5 bases). Per germline, CDR1 SGHAT and CDR2 FQNNGV. The CDR3 contains 15 residues. The V end was cut by 4 bases, the J end by 5 bases, with 17 bases between. CDR3 protein: CASSSHIGVWTEAFF. The CDR3 region has the DNA TGTGCCAGCAGCTCCCATATAGGGGTATGGACTGAAGCTTTCTTT.

This clonotype has ten or more counts. CDR3 protein: CASSLVLNTEAFF. The CDR3 DNA follows: TGTGCCAGCAGTTTGGTACTGAACACTGAAGCTTTCTTT. The gene calls are TRBV12-3 or TRBV12-4 and TRBJ1-1; D gene ambiguous. The CDR3 covers 13 residues. Deletions cut 3 bases from V and 0 bases from J, with 5 bases between.

The rearrangement joins TRBV6-1 to TRBJ2-7, with D uncertain. From germline, CDR1 is MNHNS and CDR2 SASEGT. Deletions cut 8 bases from V and 3 bases from J, with 2 bases between. The CDR3 consists of 9 residues. CDR3 protein: CASHYEQYF. CDR3 sequence (DNA): TGTGCCAGCCACTACGAGCAGTACTTC.

This clonotype was detected many times. The rearrangement links TRBV15 to TRBJ1-1; 7 bases match TRBD1. CDR3 length equals 15 residues. Germline V CDR1 and CDR2: LNHNV, YYDKDF (reference sequence). Trimming at V came to 0 bases and at J to 10 bases, leaving 11 bases not matched to a gene. CDR3 loop: CATSRDRLGDSGAFF. CDR3 in DNA: TGTGCCACCAGCAGAGATCGACTGGGGGACAGCGGAGCTTTCTTT.

Ten or more counts support this clonotype. The gene calls are TRBV10-2 and TRBJ2-2, with D possibly matching TRBD2 (6 bases). This CDR3 has 15 amino acids. CDR1 is WSHSY and CDR2 is SAAADI in the germline V gene. V lost 2 bases and J lost 0, with 7 bases in between. The CDR3 coding sequence is TGCGCCAGCAGTGAGCTAGCGCCGAACACCGGGGAGCTGTTTTTT. Amino acids: CASSELAPNTGELFF.

This chain joins TRBV6-2 or TRBV6-3 and TRBJ2-5; 9 bases fit TRBD2. The junction had 2 bases not matched to a gene; V was cut back by 6 bases and J by 3 bases. This CDR3 spans 13 amino acids. CDR1 and CDR2 (germline): MNHEY, SVGEGT. The CDR3 protein is CASRIAGEETQYF. DNA of the CDR3: TGTGCCAGCAGGATAGCGGGAGAAGAGACCCAGTACTTC.

The V gene is TRBV6-1, the J gene TRBJ1-1; D is perhaps TRBD1 (5 bases). CDR1 and CDR2 (germline): MNHNS, SASEGT. The CDR3 loop spans 13 amino acids. Trimming took off 8 bases at V and 4 bases at J, with 14 bases between the two ends. DNA of the CDR3: TGTGCCAGCCCTAGGGGCGGGAGCACTGAAGCTTTCTTT. Translated, it gives CASPRGGSTEAFF.

The V call is TRBV6-1, the J call TRBJ2-5, with D unclear. The V end lost 1 base, the J end lost 1 base, and 10 bases lay between the germline ends. The CDR3 runs to 15 residues. CDR1 MNHNS and CDR2 SASEGT come from the germline V gene. DNA of the CDR3: TGTGCCAGCAGTGAAGGCCCCACCAGCCAAGAGACCCAGTACTTC. Its translation: CASSEGPTSQETQYF.

This clonotype has ten or more counts. This chain joins TRBV12-3 or TRBV12-4 and TRBJ1-6, with D perhaps matching TRBD1 (5 bases). V was cut by 6 bases and J by 7 bases, with 16 bases left in between. This CDR3 spans 15 amino acids. CDR3 sequence reads: CASSPTGRLNSPLHF. The CDR3 bases are TGTGCCAGCAGCCCGACGGGACGGTTAAATTCACCCCTCCACTTT.